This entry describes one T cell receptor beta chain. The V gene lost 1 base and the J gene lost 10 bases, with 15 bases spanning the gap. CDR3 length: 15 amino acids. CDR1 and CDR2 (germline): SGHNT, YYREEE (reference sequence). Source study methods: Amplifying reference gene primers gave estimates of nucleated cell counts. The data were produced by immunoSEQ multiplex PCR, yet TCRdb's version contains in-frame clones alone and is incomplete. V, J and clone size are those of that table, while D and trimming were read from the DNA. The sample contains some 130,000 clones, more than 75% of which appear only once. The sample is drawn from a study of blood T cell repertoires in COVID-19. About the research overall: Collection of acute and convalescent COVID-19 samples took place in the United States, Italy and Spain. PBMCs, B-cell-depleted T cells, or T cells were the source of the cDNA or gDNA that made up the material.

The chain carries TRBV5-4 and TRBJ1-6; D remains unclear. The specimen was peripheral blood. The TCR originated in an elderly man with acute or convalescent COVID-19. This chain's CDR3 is CASSLTAQPLSPLHF. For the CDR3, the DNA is TGTGCCAGCAGCTTGACCGCACAGCCATTGTCACCCCTCCACTTT.